The present TCR beta chain was sequenced within a study of cytomegalovirus exposure and HLA in healthy donors. Across the whole study: A subsequent analysis reported that the 120 or so validation repertoires were produced on the same platform that had also been used for the 666 first-cohort repertoires.

These donors were members of the roughly 120-subject validation cohort, a group separate from the approximately 680-subject first cohort. The J segment lost 0 bases and the V segment lost 3 bases, leaving 4 bases of the junction unmatched. The germline gives CDR1 KGHSH, CDR2 LQKENI. The CDR3 length is 15 residues. General study points: Reportedly, diagnosis of cytomegalovirus status by the classifier showed high specificity and sensitivity. According to a later analysis, TCR clusters from the first cohort tended to co-occur in the approximately 120 validation repertoires.

Clones were sequenced by immunoSEQ multiplex PCR, and TCRdb holds only the in-frame ones, with some missing. Among some 170,000 clones, roughly 86% were seen once, and the ten largest hold 2% to 3%. About this clone itself: The antigen remains unidentified.

This rearrangement joins TRBV18 to TRBJ1-1; 7 nucleotides match TRBD1. The sequence was obtained from a man between 18 and 29 years old in good health and CMV-seropositive. The sequenced sample consisted of PBMCs. The CDR3 DNA follows: TGTGCCAGCTCACCGGGACAGCTGATGAACACTGAAGCTTTCTTT. Amino acid sequence: CASSPGQLMNTEAFF.